What follows is one T cell receptor beta chain and its context. What it binds is not known. Primed by a sample-barcoded 5' primer and a J-beta primer mix, a second PCR proceeded for about 7 to 11 cycles. The template-switch adaptor, which had 12 random nucleotides, put a tag on each cDNA molecule. Via MiXCR, TCRdb re-called the 5' RACE reads, giving one row per CDR3 protein. Of roughly 930,000 distinct CDR3 sequences in the sample, roughly 52% were seen once. The sample comes from a study of blood T cells in healthy people across ages. About the study: Capturing about one barcoded beta molecule per two T cells was achieved by template switching. Overall study results and limits: No one knew whether donors had CMV, which possibly confounded expanded clonotype changes. Per million T cells, TCR beta diversity dropped roughly linearly as age increased.

This TCR was recovered from a man under 40 in good health. The source material was blood.

CDR3 amino acids: CASSLKLGQEAFF. The CDR3 bases are TGCGCCAGCAGCTTGAAGTTGGGGCAGGAAGCTTTCTTT. The chain couples TRBV5-1 to TRBJ1-1; D perhaps matches TRBD1 (5 bases). The germline CDR1 and CDR2 sequences are SGHRS and YFSETQ. V lost 1 base, J lost 8 bases, and 12 bases lay in between. The CDR3 loop spans 13 amino acids.